Below are 22 T cell receptor beta chains sequenced from a single sample in a study of blood T cell repertoires in COVID-19. TCRdb keeps only in-frame clones here, not all; method: immunoSEQ multiplex PCR. The sample contains 350,000 to 450,000 clones, approximately 87% of which appear only once. What was sequenced was peripheral blood. The receptors here all came from a woman aged 55 to 70 with COVID-19, enrolled during active disease.

The CDR3 DNA follows: TGCGCCAGCAGCGGCGGGACAGAGTCCTACGAGCAGTACTTC. Translating it yields CASSGGTESYEQYF. The chain recombines TRBV5-1 with TRBJ2-7; tentatively, D is TRBD1 (7 bases). From germline, CDR1 is SGHRS and CDR2 YFSETQ. This CDR3 is 14 amino acids long. Trimming took 4 bases from V and 1 from J, leaving 12 bases between them.

V usage is TRBV3-1 (or the pseudogene TRBV3-2) and J usage is TRBJ2-1; 7 bases agree with TRBD1. Per germline, CDR1 LGHDT and CDR2 YNNKEL (reference sequence). This CDR3 comprises 15 residues. The V segment lost 6 bases and the J segment 0 bases; nucleotides outside the gene matches: 5. DNA for the CDR3: TGTGCCAGCAGGACCGGGACAGCCTCCTACAATGAGCAGTTCTTC. Encoded protein: CASRTGTASYNEQFF.

The V gene is TRBV5-1, the J gene TRBJ1-2, with TRBD1 as a possible D gene (6 bases). CDR1 is SGHRS, CDR2 YFSETQ, per germline. Trimming removed 4 bases from V and 5 bases from J, with 15 bases in between. This CDR3 contains 14 residues. CDR3 nucleotides: TGCGCCAGCAGCCGGGGACACGGTCTTTATGGCTACACCTTC. It translates to CASSRGHGLYGYTF. The full variable domain, its missing parts supplied by reference TRBV5-1 and TRBJ1-2, is KAGVTQTPRYLIKTRGQQVTLSCSPISGHRSVSWYQQTPGQGLQFLFEYFSETQRNKGNFPGRFSGRQFSNSRSEMNVSTLELGDSALYLCASSRGHGLYGYTFGSGTRLTVV.

This clone occurred once. The chain employs TRBV10-2 and TRBJ1-6, with D hard to call. The CDR3 loop spans 14 amino acids. Trimming left V 0 bases short and J 6 bases short, with 6 bases between. Germline assignment: CDR1 WSHSY and CDR2 SAAADI. DNA for the CDR3: TGCGCCAGCAGTGAGTCTCGAGCTAATTCACCCCTCCACTTT. Translated, it gives CASSESRANSPLHF.

The chain links TRBV27 to TRBJ2-7; a possible D gene is TRBD1 (5 bases). Trimming took 2 bases from V and 5 from J, leaving 16 bases between them. CDR1 is MNHEY, CDR2 SMNVEV, per germline (reference sequence). The CDR3 has 15 amino acids. CDR3 region: CASSLKQGLLHEQYF. CDR3 in DNA: TGTGCCAGCAGTTTAAAGCAGGGCCTACTCCACGAGCAGTACTTC.

The gene calls are TRBV19 and TRBJ1-6; D is perhaps TRBD1 (5 bases). Trimming left V 7 bases short and J 3 bases short, with 7 bases between. The CDR3 has 13 residues. Per germline, CDR1 LNHDA and CDR2 SQIVND (reference sequence). In DNA form, the CDR3 reads TGTGCCAGTAAAGGGGTCTATAATTCACCCCTCCACTTT. Residues: CASKGVYNSPLHF. Full variable domain (rest looked up from reference TRBV19 and TRBJ1-6): DGGITQSPKYLFRKEGQNVTLSCEQNLNHDAMYWYRQDPGQGLRLIYYSQIVNDFQKGDIAEGYSVSREKKESFPLTVTSAQKNPTAFYLCASKGVYNSPLHFGNGTRLTVT.

Here the CDR3 reads CASSSSRGGQMNTEAFF. In DNA form, the CDR3 reads TGTGCCAGCAGCTCAAGCCGAGGGGGACAGATGAACACTGAAGCTTTCTTT. This chain joins TRBV4-2 and TRBJ1-1, with 7 bases lining up with TRBD1. In germline, CDR1 is LGHNA, CDR2 YNFKEQ. V was clipped by 5 bases and J by 0 bases; unmatched bases: 12. This CDR3 contains 17 residues.

This sequence joins TRBV6-5 and TRBJ1-1; D perhaps matches TRBD1 (6 bases). V was clipped by 2 bases and J by 8 bases, with 21 bases between them. Per the germline V gene, CDR1 is MNHEY and CDR2 is SVGAGI. The CDR3 spans 16 residues. In nucleotides, the CDR3 is TGTGCCAGCAGTTACGGAAGGGGGGCTAGCGGAAAAGAAGCTTTCTTT. Amino acid sequence: CASSYGRGASGKEAFF.

The gene calls are TRBV7-2 and TRBJ1-1; 10 nucleotides align to TRBD1. Trimming removed 5 bases from V and 5 bases from J; junction bases left unmatched: 14. Germline V lookup: CDR1 SGHTA, CDR2 FQGNSA. This CDR3 contains 17 residues. The CDR3 coding sequence is TGTGCCAGCAGCCCCGAAGGACAGGGGGTTTGGAAAACTGAAGCTTTCTTT. It specifies CASSPEGQGVWKTEAFF.

The chain carries TRBV3-1 (or the pseudogene TRBV3-2) and TRBJ1-1; the D gene is possibly TRBD1 (5 bases). The CDR3 runs to 14 residues. From germline, CDR1 is LGHDT and CDR2 YNNKEL (reference sequence). The V and J ends lost 1 base and 4 bases respectively, with 10 bases between them. The CDR3, as DNA: TGTGCCAGCAGCCAAGGGGGGGAGGTCACTGAAGCTTTCTTT. It yields the protein CASSQGGEVTEAFF.

This chain connects TRBV9 to TRBJ1-2, with 8 bases matching TRBD1. The V segment lost 4 bases and the J segment 6 bases; nucleotides outside the gene matches: 14. Germline lookup yields CDR1 SGDLS and CDR2 YYNGEE. The CDR3 has 16 residues. For the CDR3, the DNA is TGTGCCAGCAGCCCTGTGAGGGGCAGGGGGCGCGATGGCTACACCTTC. It encodes CASSPVRGRGRDGYTF.

This clone was recorded once. The chain carries TRBV27 and TRBJ2-1, with 7 bases lining up with TRBD1. This CDR3 has 14 amino acids. V gave up 8 bases and J gave up 1 base; unmatched junction bases: 5. From germline, CDR1 is MNHEY and CDR2 SMNVEV (reference sequence). CDR3 sequence reads: CASLPGQSYNEQFF. The CDR3 DNA reads TGTGCCAGCCTTCCGGGACAGTCCTACAATGAGCAGTTCTTC.

V usage is TRBV18 and J usage is TRBJ1-1, with 12 bases that match TRBD1. This CDR3 is 13 amino acids long. With V trimmed by 8 bases and J by 4 bases, 2 bases remained unmatched. The germline CDR1 and CDR2 sequences are KGHSH and LQKENI. As DNA, the CDR3 is TGTGCCAGCGCGGGACAGGGGGCCACTGAAGCTTTCTTT. Translating gives CASAGQGATEAFF.

With regard to this clone: Other DNA sequences in this specimen translate into the identical CDR3. The V gene is TRBV12-3 or TRBV12-4, the J gene TRBJ2-3; D gene unclear. V lost 6 bases to trimming and J lost 2 bases, with 3 bases between them. CDR3 size: 11 residues. CDR3 DNA: TGTGCCAGCAGCCTCACAGATACGCAGTATTTT. Its translation: CASSLTDTQYF.

V and J are TRBV5-1 and TRBJ2-7; a possible D gene is TRBD2 (6 bases). Between the trimmed V and J ends, which lost 1 base and 9 bases, there was a span of 14 bases. The CDR3 is 13 amino acids. Germline V gene lookup returns CDR1 SGHRS and CDR2 YFSETQ. The CDR3 coding sequence is TGCGCCAGCAGCTTGTCGCAGCTGGGGGGGCAGTACTTC. Amino acids: CASSLSQLGGQYF.

V and J are TRBV5-1 and TRBJ1-3; 9 bases line up with TRBD1. This CDR3 is built from 16 residues. V lost 5 bases, J lost 1 base, and 7 bases stayed unmatched. CDR1 and CDR2 from the germline V gene are SGHRS and YFSETQ. The CDR3 DNA is TGCGCCAGCAGACCCACCGGGACAGGGTCTGGAAACACCATATATTTT. The encoded protein is CASRPTGTGSGNTIYF.

This rearrangement joins TRBV19 to TRBJ1-4; 11 bases line up with TRBD1. Germline CDR1 is LNHDA and CDR2 is SQIVND (reference sequence). CDR3 length: 15 amino acids. Trimming took 5 bases from V and 6 from J; bases not matched to a gene: 5. The CDR3 spells CASSSWTGGDEKLFF. CDR3 nucleotide sequence: TGTGCCAGTAGTTCTTGGACAGGGGGCGATGAAAAACTGTTTTTT.

This chain links TRBV12-5 with TRBJ2-2; 14 positions agree with TRBD2. The CDR3 has 16 amino acids. V dropped 7 bases and J dropped 7; count of bases not matched to a gene: 8. Per germline, CDR1 LGHNT and CDR2 FRNRAP. CDR3 nucleotide sequence: TGTGCTAGTGCCAGAGGGACTAGCGGGGGAATCGGGGAGCTGTTTTTT. Its translation is CASARGTSGGIGELFF.

This clone was seen a few times. The V call is TRBV14, the J call TRBJ1-3; D is unclear. This CDR3 contains 15 residues. Trimming removed 2 bases at V and 0 bases at J, with 8 bases between. The germline V gene has CDR1 SGHDN and CDR2 FVKESK. The CDR3 sequence is CASSQQQISGNTIYF. The CDR3 DNA follows: TGTGCCAGCAGCCAACAACAGATCTCTGGAAACACCATATATTTT.

The chain carries TRBV29-1 and TRBJ2-7; D is undetermined. Germline CDR1 SQVTM, CDR2 ANQGSEA. The V end was cut by 3 bases, the J end by 0 bases, with 12 bases between. The CDR3 spans 14 residues. CDR3 residues: CSVEVLQNSYEQYF. The CDR3 DNA reads TGCAGCGTTGAGGTCCTACAGAACTCCTACGAGCAGTACTTC.

This CDR3 is CASSSSPRQGNYGYTF. The DNA of the CDR3 is TGCGCCAGCAGCTCCTCCCCGAGACAGGGAAACTATGGCTACACCTTC. V usage is TRBV5-1 and J usage is TRBJ1-2; 7 nucleotides line up with TRBD1. V was clipped by 3 bases and J by 2 bases; unmatched bases: 10. Germline lookup yields CDR1 SGHRS and CDR2 YFSETQ. The CDR3 sequence is 16 residues long.

The J gene is TRBJ1-1, the V gene TRBV4-1, with TRBD1 matching over 7 bases. CDR3 size: 17 residues. V lost 1 base and J lost 0; bases outside the gene matches: 8. The germline CDR1 and CDR2 sequences are MGHRA and YSYEKL. CDR3 sequence (DNA): TGCGCCAGCAGCCAAGGGGCAGGGGGAATCATGAACACTGAAGCTTTCTTT. This sequence encodes CASSQGAGGIMNTEAFF.